This T cell receptor (beta chain) was sequenced for a study of cytomegalovirus exposure and HLA in healthy donors. General study findings and limits: Per a later analysis, HLA-associated TCR beta chains showed more clonal expansion than other, equally common TCR beta chains.

V lost 1 base, J lost 10 bases, and 8 bases lay in between. Germline V gives CDR1 MNHNS, CDR2 SASEGT. The CDR3 has 12 amino acids. The PCR employed 60 Vbeta primers together with 13 Jbeta primers. The data were produced by immunoSEQ multiplex PCR, yet TCRdb's version contains in-frame clones alone and is incomplete. This repertoire shows hundreds of thousands of clones, around 80% found once; its top ten account for 3% to 4%. With respect to this clone: As yet, its antigen is unknown.

The V call is TRBV6-1, the J call TRBJ2-1, with D possibly matching TRBD2 (6 bases). Sequenced material: PBMCs. The TCR originated in a male donor in good health and CMV-seronegative. The CDR3 sequence: CASSEVAVEQFF. The CDR3 DNA follows: TGTGCCAGCAGTGAAGTAGCGGTAGAGCAGTTCTTC.